This TCR beta chain stems from a study of CD8 T cells in Susac syndrome. Reverse transcription of roughly 0.5 to 1 ug RNA used random hexamers. TCRdb recomputed calls from the immunoSEQ multiplex PCR reads with MiXCR, one row per CDR3 protein. The repertoire holds 250,000 to 300,000 distinct CDR3 sequences, with roughly 84% as singletons. Trimming removed 5 bases at V and 3 bases at J, with 14 bases between. The CDR3 contains 15 residues. Germline CDR1 is SEHNR and CDR2 is FQNEAQ (reference sequence). The chain uses TRBV7-9 and TRBJ2-1; maybe TRBD1 (5 bases). This clonotype originated in a human donor with multiple sclerosis. Material for sequencing was CD8+ T cells from PBMCs. The CDR3 sequence: CASSQSGRHYNEQFF. The CDR3 DNA sequence: TGTGCCAGCAGCCAGTCAGGGCGCCACTACAATGAGCAGTTCTTC.